The 3 T cell receptor beta chains below all came from one sample that was sequenced in a study of human T cells and chemical hapten exposure. The sample's time point: healthy volunteer bleed at 2 weeks. Total RNA extraction was carried out from unfractionated whole blood. From the RACE reads, TCRdb called clonotypes with MiXCR, one entry per CDR3 protein. The repertoire consists of around 130,000 distinct CDR3 sequences, with around 8.3% occurring once and the leading ten covering 1.5% to 2%. Sequenced input: whole blood. The source is a male donor in good health. Some clones in this sample may be carry-over from other donors' samples.

This clonotype appeared a few times. This sequence joins TRBV29-1 and TRBJ1-1; D is undetermined. CDR1 is SQVTM, CDR2 ANQGSEA, per germline. Trimming cost V 5 bases and J 0 bases, with 7 bases left between them. This CDR3 is 12 amino acids long. For the CDR3, the DNA is TGCAGCGTTCAACCAATGAACACTGAAGCTTTCTTT. Translated, it gives CSVQPMNTEAFF.

This clonotype was recorded at least ten times. The CDR3 nucleotides read TGTGCCAGCAGTTACGACAGGTCGACGTACGAGCAGTACTTC. Amino acids: CASSYDRSTYEQYF. This chain connects TRBV6-2 or TRBV6-3 to TRBJ2-7; possible D gene TRBD1, 6 bases. The germline gives CDR1 MNHEY, CDR2 SVGEGT. The CDR3 loop spans 14 amino acids. The V end was cut by 2 bases, the J end by 4 bases, with 12 bases between.

The genes are TRBV10-3 and TRBJ1-2; 10 positions agree with TRBD1. In germline, CDR1 is ENHRY, CDR2 SYGVKD. CDR3 length: 14 residues. J gave up 4 bases and V 6 bases, and 5 bases lay outside the gene matches. The CDR3 nucleotides read TGTGCCATCAGCCGGGACAGGGGACGCTATGGCTACACCTTC. Its protein is CAISRDRGRYGYTF.